This passage covers 20 T cell receptor beta chains from one sample sequenced in a study of vaccination and CD4 T cells after COVID-19. No antigen is known for these receptors. An Oncomine TCR Beta short-read assay was used to sequence the DNA from cultured CD4+ T cells. TCRdb re-called the PCR reads through MiXCR, storing one row per CDR3 protein. The profile covers roughly 13,000 distinct CDR3 sequences, with roughly 61% appearing a single time and approximately 15% taken by the ten largest. Treatment indicated: roughly 11-day PBMC culture with coronavirus spike peptide pools or control peptides (ViraFEST assay). The specimen was CD4+ T cells from blood, cultured in vitro. These receptors came from a human donor who had recovered from COVID-19.

This clonotype was seen once. This chain uses TRBV27 with TRBJ2-1; D gene uncertain. The CDR3 totals 14 residues. CDR1 MNHEY and CDR2 SMNVEV come from the germline V gene (reference sequence). V lost 8 bases and J lost 0, with 11 bases in between. CDR3 sequence reads: CASGEFLSYNEQFF. The CDR3 bases are TGTGCCAGCGGAGAGTTCCTCTCCTACAATGAGCAGTTCTTC.

V is TRBV19 and J is TRBJ1-1; D unclear. In germline, CDR1 is LNHDA, CDR2 SQIVND (reference sequence). The CDR3 is 14 amino acids. With 6 bases removed from V and 5 bases from J, the gap between germline ends came to 16 bases. The CDR3 DNA reads TGTGCCAGTAGCCACCCATACGGGAGTACTGAAGCTTTCTTT. Residues: CASSHPYGSTEAFF.

The CDR3 here is CASSQERVGQGPGSYNSPLHF. DNA of the CDR3: TGCGCCAGCAGCCAAGAGAGGGTTGGACAGGGACCCGGCTCCTATAATTCACCCCTCCACTTT. The chain recombines TRBV4-1 with TRBJ1-6, with TRBD1 matching over 8 bases. Germline trimming cut 0 bases from V and 0 bases from J; bases unmatched to any gene: 13. Germline CDR1 and CDR2: MGHRA and YSYEKL. The CDR3 runs to 21 residues.

The genes are TRBV21-1 and TRBJ2-6; the table's D call, TRBD1, has no DNA check behind it. TRBV21-1 is given as a pseudogene. CDR3 length: 15 amino acids. Here the CDR3 reads CATGQGVGGANVLTF. Written as DNA, the CDR3 is TGTGCCACGGGACAGGGGGTCGGTGGGGCCAACGTCCTGACTTTC.

This chain connects TRBV19 to TRBJ2-2, with 7 bases matching TRBD2. Germline V gene data show CDR1 as LNHDA and CDR2 as SQIVND (reference sequence). The CDR3 contains 16 residues. J was trimmed by 10 bases and V by 4 bases; bases with no gene match: 15. Here the CDR3 reads CASSTPLGGSREELFF. The CDR3 nucleotides read TGTGCCAGTAGTACGCCTTTGGGCGGGAGTAGGGAGGAGCTGTTTTTT.

CDR3 DNA sequence: TGCAGTGCCCGCTTCGGCGGGAGCACAGATACGCAGTATTTT. Translation gives CSARFGGSTDTQYF. This sequence joins TRBV20-1 and TRBJ2-3; perhaps TRBD2 as D (5 bases). Germline CDR1 DFQATT, CDR2 SNEGSKA (reference sequence). V was clipped by 6 bases and J by 0 bases, with 13 bases between them. This CDR3 is built from 14 residues.

The chain combines TRBV6-1 with TRBJ1-3; weak D call: TRBD1 (5 bases). The CDR3 totals 14 residues. The germline V gene has CDR1 MNHNS and CDR2 SASEGT. V lost 2 bases and J 4 bases, leaving 9 bases between the germline ends. CDR3 region: CASSEIDRGNTIYF. The CDR3 coding sequence is TGTGCCAGCAGTGAAATCGACAGAGGAAACACCATATATTTT.

The rearrangement uses TRBV11-2 and TRBJ1-1; perhaps TRBD1 as D (5 bases). The CDR3 contains 13 residues. The germline V gene encodes CDR1 SGHAT and CDR2 FQNNGV. V lost 4 bases and J lost 1, with 7 bases in between. CDR3 DNA: TGTGCCAGCAGCTGGGGGAAGAACACTGAAGCTTTCTTT. The encoded protein is CASSWGKNTEAFF.

This clonotype was counted a few times. V is TRBV25-1 and J is TRBJ1-3; D is ambiguous. The germline V gene has CDR1 MGHDK and CDR2 SYGVNS. The CDR3 spans 15 residues. With 3 bases removed from V and 2 bases from J, the gap between germline ends came to 11 bases. Here the CDR3 DNA reads TGTGCCAGCAGTGACGACCCAGGAACTGGAAACACCATATATTTT. The encoded protein is CASSDDPGTGNTIYF.

V is TRBV30 and J is TRBJ1-5; D is uncertain. V was clipped by 1 base and J by 4 bases, with 5 bases between them. The CDR3 loop spans 12 amino acids. From germline, CDR1 is GTSNPN and CDR2 SVGIG (reference sequence). The CDR3 protein is CAWSGQNQPQHF. CDR3 DNA: TGTGCCTGGAGTGGACAAAATCAGCCCCAGCATTTT. Together with reference TRBV30 and TRBJ1-5, the CDR3 gives the full variable domain: SQTIHQWPATLVQPVGSPLSLECTVEGTSNPNLYWYRQAAGRGLQLLFYSVGIGQISSEVPQNLSASRPQDRQFILSSKKLLLSDSGFYLCAWSGQNQPQHFGDGTRLSIL.

The V and J genes are TRBV19 and TRBJ1-6; D is undetermined. This CDR3 spans 13 amino acids. V was pared by 4 bases and J by 9 bases, with 10 bases between. Germline V lookup: CDR1 LNHDA, CDR2 SQIVND (reference sequence). The CDR3 is CASSSTSGSPLHF. The CDR3 bases are TGTGCCAGTAGTAGCACTTCGGGTTCACCCCTCCACTTT.

The chain links TRBV15 to TRBJ2-3; D is undetermined. The CDR3 runs to 15 residues. With 1 base removed from V and 8 bases from J, the gap between germline ends came to 16 bases. Germline V gene sequence: CDR1 LNHNV, CDR2 YYDKDF (reference sequence). CDR3 amino acids: CATSRGSQPGGTQYF. DNA for the CDR3: TGTGCCACCAGCAGAGGATCCCAGCCAGGCGGTACGCAGTATTTT.

The chain recombines TRBV6-2 or TRBV6-3 with TRBJ2-1; D is possibly TRBD2 (6 bases). Germline lookup yields CDR1 MNHEY and CDR2 SVGEGT. V was shortened by 6 bases and J by 8 bases, with 26 bases between the two germline ends. This CDR3 contains 17 residues. CDR3 nucleotide sequence: TGTGCCAGCAGCCACCAATTTAGGCTAAAGTCGGGGGATGAGCAGTTCTTC. Its translation is CASSHQFRLKSGDEQFF.

This clonotype has just one count. This rearrangement joins TRBV20-1 to TRBJ2-1; 8 bases agree with TRBD2. The CDR3 runs 15 residues. The ends lost 0 bases at V and 4 bases at J; junction bases unmatched: 5. Germline V gene sequence: CDR1 DFQATT, CDR2 SNEGSKA (reference sequence). The CDR3 loop reads CSARDFRGGYNEQFF. In nucleotides, the CDR3 is TGCAGTGCTAGAGATTTCCGGGGGGGATACAATGAGCAGTTCTTC.

The chain joins TRBV28 to TRBJ1-5, with 7 bases matching TRBD1. Germline CDR1 MDHEN, CDR2 SYDVKM. The ends lost 5 bases at V and 12 bases at J; junction bases unmatched: 19. The CDR3 length is 16 residues. In DNA form, the CDR3 reads TGTGCCAGCAGTATAAACCTGATCCGGGGACAGAAAGGCCAGCATTTT. Protein product: CASSINLIRGQKGQHF.

In this sample, this clonotype turned up a few times. The chain links TRBV6-1 to TRBJ2-1; TRBD1 is a possible D gene (5 bases). The CDR3 is 13 residues long. Germline lookup yields CDR1 MNHNS and CDR2 SASEGT. V was shortened by 4 bases and J by 6 bases, with 10 bases between the two germline ends. As DNA, the CDR3 is TGTGCCAGCAGTGGTAGTAGGGGCAATGAGCAGTTCTTC. It yields the protein CASSGSRGNEQFF.

The rearrangement links TRBV2 to TRBJ2-7; D is undetermined. The germline V gene has CDR1 SNHLY and CDR2 FYNNEI. With 8 bases removed from V and 4 bases from J, the gap between germline ends came to 18 bases. The CDR3 runs to 14 residues. CDR3 DNA: TGTGCCAGCGAAAGGGAAAACAATCTGTACGAGCAGTACTTC. The encoded protein is CASERENNLYEQYF.

The sample holds one count of this clonotype. The chain links TRBV6-1 to TRBJ2-7; D is perhaps TRBD1 or TRBD2 (5 bases each). CDR3 size: 14 residues. CDR1 and CDR2 (germline): MNHNS, SASEGT. V lost 4 bases and J lost 6, with 16 bases in between. Here the CDR3 DNA reads TGTGCCAGCAGTGTTCAGAGGGGACGGGGCGAGCAGTACTTC. Amino acid sequence: CASSVQRGRGEQYF.

The sample holds a few counts of this clonotype. V is TRBV7-8 and J is TRBJ2-6; D gene uncertain. Per the germline V gene, CDR1 is SGHVS and CDR2 is FQNEAQ. The CDR3 consists of 14 residues. The ends were cut back, 7 bases at V and 1 base at J, with 8 bases in the middle. The CDR3 reads CASKALSGANVLTF. In DNA form, the CDR3 reads TGTGCCAGCAAAGCCTTGTCTGGGGCCAACGTCCTGACTTTC.

The rearrangement links TRBV24-1 to TRBJ1-1; D is undetermined. The V end lost 5 bases, the J end lost 2 bases, and 5 bases lay between the germline ends. The CDR3 runs to 12 residues. Germline CDR1 is KGHDR and CDR2 is SFDVKD. This CDR3 reads CATSGGNTEAFF. Written as DNA, the CDR3 is TGTGCCACCAGTGGGGGAAACACTGAAGCTTTCTTT.